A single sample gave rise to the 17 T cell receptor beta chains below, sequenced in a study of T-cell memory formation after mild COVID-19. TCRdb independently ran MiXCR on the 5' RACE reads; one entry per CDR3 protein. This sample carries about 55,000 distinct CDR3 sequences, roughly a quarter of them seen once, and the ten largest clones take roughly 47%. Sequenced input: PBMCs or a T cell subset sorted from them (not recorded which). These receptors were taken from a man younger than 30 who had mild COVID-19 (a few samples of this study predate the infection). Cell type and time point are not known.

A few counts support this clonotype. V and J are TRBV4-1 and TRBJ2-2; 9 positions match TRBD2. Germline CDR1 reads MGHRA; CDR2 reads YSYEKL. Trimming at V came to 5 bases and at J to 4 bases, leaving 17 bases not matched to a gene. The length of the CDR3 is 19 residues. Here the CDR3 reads CASSAPGRGGRRSTGELFF. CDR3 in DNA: TGCGCCAGCAGCGCGCCGGGGCGGGGGGGCAGGAGGAGCACCGGGGAGCTGTTTTTT.

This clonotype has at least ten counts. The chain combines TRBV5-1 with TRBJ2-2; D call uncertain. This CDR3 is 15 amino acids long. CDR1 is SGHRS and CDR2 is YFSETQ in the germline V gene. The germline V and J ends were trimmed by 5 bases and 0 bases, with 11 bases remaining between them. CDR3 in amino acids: CASSFTHSNTGELFF. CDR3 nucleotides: TGCGCCAGCAGTTTTACACACTCGAACACCGGGGAGCTGTTTTTT.

CDR3 sequence reads: CASSQDLADQETQYF. The CDR3 DNA is TGCGCCAGCAGCCAAGACCTAGCGGACCAAGAGACCCAGTACTTC. This rearrangement joins TRBV4-1 to TRBJ2-5; 7 positions match TRBD2. This CDR3 is built from 15 residues. V shed 0 bases, J shed 0 bases, and the junction held 1 base outside the gene matches. Germline V CDR1 and CDR2: MGHRA, YSYEKL.

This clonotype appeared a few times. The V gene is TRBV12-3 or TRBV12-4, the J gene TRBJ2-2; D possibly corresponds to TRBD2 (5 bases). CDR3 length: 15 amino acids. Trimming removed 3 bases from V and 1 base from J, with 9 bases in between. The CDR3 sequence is CASSLSSRNTGELFF. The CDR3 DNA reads TGTGCCAGCAGTTTGTCTAGCCGGAACACCGGGGAGCTGTTTTTT.

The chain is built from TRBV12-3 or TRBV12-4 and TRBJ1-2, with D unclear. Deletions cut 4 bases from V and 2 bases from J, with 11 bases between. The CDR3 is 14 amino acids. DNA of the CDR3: TGTGCCAGCAGTTCAAATCAGGTCAACTATGGCTACACCTTC. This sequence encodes CASSSNQVNYGYTF.

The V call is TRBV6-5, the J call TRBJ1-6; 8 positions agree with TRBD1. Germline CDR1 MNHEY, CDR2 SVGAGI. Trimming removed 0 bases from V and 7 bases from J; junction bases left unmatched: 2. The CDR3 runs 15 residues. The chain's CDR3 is CASSYSTGGNSPLHF. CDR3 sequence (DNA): TGTGCCAGCAGTTACTCCACAGGGGGAAATTCACCCCTCCACTTT.

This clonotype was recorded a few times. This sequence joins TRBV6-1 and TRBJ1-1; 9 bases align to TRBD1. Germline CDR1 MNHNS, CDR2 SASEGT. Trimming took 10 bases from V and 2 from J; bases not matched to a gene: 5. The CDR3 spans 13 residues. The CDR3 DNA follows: TGTGCCACCCTGACAGGGGGAAACACTGAAGCTTTCTTT. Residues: CATLTGGNTEAFF.

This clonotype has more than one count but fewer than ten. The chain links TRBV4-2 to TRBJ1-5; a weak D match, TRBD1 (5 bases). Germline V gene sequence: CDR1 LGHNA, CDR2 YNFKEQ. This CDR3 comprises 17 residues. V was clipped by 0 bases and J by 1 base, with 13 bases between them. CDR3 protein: CASSQDGGGRSNQPQHF. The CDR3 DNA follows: TGTGCCAGCAGCCAAGATGGGGGGGGTCGAAGCAATCAGCCCCAGCATTTT.

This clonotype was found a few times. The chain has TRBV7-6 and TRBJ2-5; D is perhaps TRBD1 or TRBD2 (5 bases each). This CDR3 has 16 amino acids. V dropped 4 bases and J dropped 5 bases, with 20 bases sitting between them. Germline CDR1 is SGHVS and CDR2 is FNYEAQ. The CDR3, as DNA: TGTGCCAGCAGCTCGCCCCCCGACGGGACCGGGGAGACCCAGTACTTC. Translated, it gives CASSSPPDGTGETQYF.

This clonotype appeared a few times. CDR3 protein: CASSHGPPGLRATDTQYF. CDR3 sequence (DNA): TGCGCCAGCAGCCATGGCCCTCCGGGACTTCGGGCCACAGATACGCAGTATTTT. The V and J genes are TRBV4-1 and TRBJ2-3, with a possible D match to TRBD2 (6 bases). Per the germline V gene, CDR1 is MGHRA and CDR2 is YSYEKL. The CDR3 loop spans 18 amino acids. V lost 3 bases and J lost 2, with 21 bases in between.

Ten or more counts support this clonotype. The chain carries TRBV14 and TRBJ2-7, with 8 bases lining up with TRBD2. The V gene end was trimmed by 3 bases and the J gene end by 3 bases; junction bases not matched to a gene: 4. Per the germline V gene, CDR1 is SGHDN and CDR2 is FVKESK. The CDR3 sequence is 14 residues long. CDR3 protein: CASSHSLAGYEQYF. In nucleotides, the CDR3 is TGTGCCAGCAGCCATAGCCTAGCGGGCTACGAGCAGTACTTC.

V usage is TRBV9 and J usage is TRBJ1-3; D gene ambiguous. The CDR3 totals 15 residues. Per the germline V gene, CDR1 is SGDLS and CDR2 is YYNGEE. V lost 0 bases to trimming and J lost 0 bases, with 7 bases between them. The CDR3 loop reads CASSVDTLSGNTIYF. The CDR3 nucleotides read TGTGCCAGCAGCGTAGACACTCTCTCTGGAAACACCATATATTTT.

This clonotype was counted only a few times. CDR3 nucleotide sequence: TGCAGTGCTAGGGAACAACCGGGACAGGGAAAGGGTCAGCCCCAGCATTTT. Protein sequence: CSAREQPGQGKGQPQHF. This chain joins TRBV20-1 and TRBJ1-5, with 9 bases matching TRBD1. The germline V gene encodes CDR1 DFQATT and CDR2 SNEGSKA (reference sequence). The CDR3 sequence is 17 residues long. With V trimmed by 3 bases and J by 6 bases, 15 bases remained unmatched.

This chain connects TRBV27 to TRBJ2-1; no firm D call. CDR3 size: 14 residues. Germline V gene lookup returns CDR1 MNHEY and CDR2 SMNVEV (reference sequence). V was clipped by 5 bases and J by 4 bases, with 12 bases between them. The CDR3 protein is CASSPADGYNEQFF. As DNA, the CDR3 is TGTGCCAGCAGTCCCGCGGACGGTTACAATGAGCAGTTCTTC.

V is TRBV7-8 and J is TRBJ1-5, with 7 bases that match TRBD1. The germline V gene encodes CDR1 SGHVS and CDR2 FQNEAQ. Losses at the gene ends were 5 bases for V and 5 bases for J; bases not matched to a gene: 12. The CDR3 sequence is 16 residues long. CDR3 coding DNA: TGTGCCAGCAGCGCCGACCGGGACAGCACCTATCAGCCCCAGCATTTT. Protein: CASSADRDSTYQPQHF.

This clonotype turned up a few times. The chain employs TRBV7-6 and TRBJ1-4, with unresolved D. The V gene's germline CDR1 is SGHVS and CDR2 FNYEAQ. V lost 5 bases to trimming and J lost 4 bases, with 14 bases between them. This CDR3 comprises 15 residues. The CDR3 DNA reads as TGTGCCAGCAGCCTGGTCTCAGGCCTTAATGAAAAACTGTTTTTT. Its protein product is CASSLVSGLNEKLFF.

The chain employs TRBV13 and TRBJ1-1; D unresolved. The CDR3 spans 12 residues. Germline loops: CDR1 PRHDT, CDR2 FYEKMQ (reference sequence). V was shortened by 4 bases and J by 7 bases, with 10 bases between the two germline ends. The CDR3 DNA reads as TGTGCCAGCAGCTCCGACCGTCGTGAAGCTTTCTTT. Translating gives CASSSDRREAFF.